A single sample is the source of the 21 T cell receptor beta chains below, sequenced in a study of spatial heterogeneity in lung cancer. In TCRdb, the 5' RACE reads were re-called with MiXCR into one record per CDR3 protein. The sample records just under 2,000 distinct CDR3 sequences, 8% to 9% being singletons. Their recognized antigens are unknown. Time point defined: sample taken at primary tumor resection. Overall study findings and caveats: Tumor mutation count correlated with how many alpha and beta TCRs expanded intratumorally.

The specimen comprised lung tumor tissue, sampled at surgery. The receptor source for this set is a female donor with early-stage non-small cell lung cancer.

In its sample, this clonotype ranks as medium-sized (0.01 to 0.1%). V is TRBV30 and J is TRBJ1-1, with a possible D match to TRBD1 (6 bases). V lost 2 bases and J lost 1, with 11 bases in between. From germline, CDR1 is GTSNPN and CDR2 SVGIG (reference sequence). The CDR3 is 14 residues long. CDR3 DNA sequence: TGTGCCTGGAGTAGACCGGGACAGAACACTGAAGCTTTCTTT. Its translation: CAWSRPGQNTEAFF.

By sample fraction, this clonotype is medium-sized (0.01 to 0.1%). J is TRBJ2-7 and V is TRBV7-2; D is perhaps TRBD1 (5 bases). V gave up 1 base and J gave up 4 bases, with 11 bases separating them. CDR1 is SGHTA, CDR2 FQGNSA, per germline. The CDR3 covers 14 residues. As DNA, the CDR3 is TGTGCCAGCAGCTTAGGGGGTCCAGGGTACGAGCAGTACTTC. Its protein is CASSLGGPGYEQYF.

By proportion, this clonotype is medium-sized. The chain joins TRBV2 to TRBJ2-1, with D uncertain. The CDR3 is 13 residues long. V was cut by 2 bases and J by 4 bases, with 6 bases left in between. Germline CDR1 is SNHLY and CDR2 is FYNNEI. As DNA, the CDR3 is TGTGCCAGCAGTGAAAGAGGTTACAATGAGCAGTTCTTC. Protein: CASSERGYNEQFF.

This chain connects TRBV20-1 to TRBJ2-5, with 7 bases identical to TRBD2. Germline CDR1 DFQATT, CDR2 SNEGSKA (reference sequence). The CDR3 loop spans 14 amino acids. V trimming: 1 base; J trimming: 5 bases; junction bases outside the gene matches: 7. CDR3 sequence reads: CSARGREGLETQYF. The CDR3 DNA sequence: TGCAGTGCTAGAGGAAGGGAGGGCTTGGAGACCCAGTACTTC.

CDR3 in DNA: TGCAGTGCTAGAATGGCTAGCGGACCCTACGAGCAGTACTTC. This gives the protein CSARMASGPYEQYF. This rearrangement joins TRBV20-1 to TRBJ2-7; TRBD2 matches 7 bases. In germline, CDR1 is DFQATT, CDR2 SNEGSKA (reference sequence). The CDR3 consists of 14 residues. The V and J ends lost 2 bases and 2 bases, in that order; junction bases with no gene match: 6.

Relative to its sample, this clonotype is medium-sized. The rearrangement uses TRBV5-1 and TRBJ1-4, with D uncertain. Trimming took off 5 bases at V and 8 bases at J, with 22 bases between the two ends. Germline V lookup: CDR1 SGHRS, CDR2 YFSETQ. This CDR3 has 16 residues. This chain's CDR3 is CASRRSGAAGEEKLFF. DNA of the CDR3: TGCGCCAGCAGAAGATCTGGTGCGGCAGGTGAAGAAAAACTGTTTTTT.

As for this clonotype: Being one base from a much bigger clone, this may be a read error. The chain is built from TRBV12-5 and TRBJ2-3, with 9 bases that match TRBD1. J gave up 6 bases and V 7 bases, and 8 bases lay outside the gene matches. Germline-derived CDR1 and CDR2 are LGHNT and FRNRAP. This CDR3 contains 14 residues. CDR3 DNA: TGTGCTAGTGACGCCGGGACAGGGATGGATACGCAGTATTTT. Translation gives CASDAGTGMDTQYF.

A few counts support this clonotype. The rearrangement uses TRBV7-2 and TRBJ1-2, with no clear D. Germline V CDR1 and CDR2: SGHTA, FQGNSA. V was cut by 6 bases and J by 0 bases, with 11 bases left in between. The CDR3 has 14 amino acids. The CDR3 loop is CASSQPSANYGYTF. The CDR3 DNA reads TGTGCCAGCAGTCAGCCGTCCGCTAACTATGGCTACACCTTC.

The CDR3 coding sequence is TGTGCCAGCAGTGAGGAATCGGACAGGGGATACTCCGGGGAGCTGTTTTTT. Protein sequence: CASSEESDRGYSGELFF. V gene TRBV28 combines with J gene TRBJ2-2, with 9 bases matching TRBD1. This CDR3 has 17 amino acids. After removal of 5 bases from V and 6 bases from J, the junction contained 13 bases not matched to a gene. CDR1 is MDHEN, CDR2 SYDVKM, per germline.

This clonotype is classed as medium-sized. The chain recombines TRBV5-1 with TRBJ2-3, with D perhaps matching TRBD2 (5 bases). The CDR3 totals 15 residues. V lost 9 bases, J lost 3 bases, and 20 bases lay in between. Germline V gene lookup returns CDR1 SGHRS and CDR2 YFSETQ. The CDR3 loop reads CANKFLRGKTDTQYF. The CDR3 region has the DNA TGCGCCAACAAGTTCCTTCGGGGAAAAACAGATACGCAGTATTTT.

Judged by abundance, this clonotype is medium-sized. The CDR3 DNA sequence: TGTGCCAGCTCAGCGGGGCGGGAAGAGACCCAGTACTTC. This translates into CASSAGREETQYF. The chain carries TRBV19 and TRBJ2-5; TRBD2 matches 7 bases. This CDR3 comprises 13 residues. With V trimmed by 9 bases and J by 3 bases, 7 bases remained unmatched. The germline gives CDR1 LNHDA, CDR2 SQIVND (reference sequence).

Relative to its sample, this clonotype is medium-sized. The chain is built from TRBV6-5 and TRBJ2-5; 12 positions agree with TRBD2. The CDR3 runs to 18 residues. J lost 5 bases, V lost 0 bases, and 10 bases had no gene match. CDR1 and CDR2 (germline): MNHEY, SVGAGI. CDR3 nucleotide sequence: TGTGCCAGCAGTTACTCAAGGCTAGCGGGAGGGCGAGGGGAGACCCAGTACTTC. Its protein is CASSYSRLAGGRGETQYF.

By its share, this clonotype is medium-sized. The chain is built from TRBV9 and TRBJ2-5; 8 positions match TRBD2. Germline V gives CDR1 SGDLS, CDR2 YYNGEE. The CDR3 covers 14 residues. The ends lost 2 bases at V and 5 bases at J; junction bases unmatched: 5. Here the CDR3 DNA reads TGTGCCAGCAGCGTCAACGGGAGGGCCGAGACCCAGTACTTC. Translating gives CASSVNGRAETQYF.

This clonotype is medium-sized. The chain couples TRBV6-5 to TRBJ1-6, with 7 positions matching TRBD1. This CDR3 has 15 residues. V was clipped by 2 bases and J by 6 bases; unmatched bases: 4. Germline V gene sequence: CDR1 MNHEY, CDR2 SVGAGI. CDR3 sequence reads: CASSYLGQSNSPLHF. The CDR3 nucleotides read TGTGCCAGCAGTTACCTGGGACAGTCTAATTCACCCCTCCACTTT.

By frequency in the sample, this clonotype is medium-sized. The genes are TRBV6-1 and TRBJ2-2; 14 nucleotides match TRBD2. V shed 5 bases, J shed 5 bases, and the junction held 10 bases outside the gene matches. The CDR3 is 18 residues long. Germline V gene sequence: CDR1 MNHNS, CDR2 SASEGT. The CDR3 reads CASSPSGTSGRGTGELFF. CDR3 bases: TGTGCCAGCAGTCCCTCCGGGACTAGCGGGAGAGGGACCGGGGAGCTGTTTTTT.

By frequency in the sample, this clonotype is large (0.1 to 1%). This chain uses TRBV11-2 with TRBJ2-6; TRBD1 is a possible D gene (6 bases). The CDR3 contains 17 residues. The germline V gene has CDR1 SGHAT and CDR2 FQNNGV. V shed 3 bases and J shed 2 bases, with 14 bases lying between them. CDR3 coding DNA: TGTGCCAGCAGCTTCGGGGCCGCAGGGGCTGGGGCCAACGTCCTGACTTTC. It is translated as CASSFGAAGAGANVLTF.

About this clonotype itself: A much larger clone lies a single base off, so this may be a read error. V usage is TRBV6-5 and J usage is TRBJ2-1, with unresolved D. In germline, CDR1 is MNHEY, CDR2 SVGAGI. The CDR3 contains 14 residues. CDR3 nucleotides: TGTGCCAGCAGTTACTCCCTGACTTACAATGAGCGGTTCTTC. Translation: CASSYSLTYNERFF.

This clonotype is medium-sized. This chain connects TRBV20-1 to TRBJ1-6, with D unclear. Germline V lookup: CDR1 DFQATT, CDR2 SNEGSKA (reference sequence). Trimming took off 2 bases at V and 7 bases at J, with 6 bases between the two ends. CDR3 length: 12 amino acids. CDR3 in DNA: TGCAGTGCTAGAACCATGAATTCACCCCTCCACTTT. This codes for CSARTMNSPLHF.

Within the sample, this clonotype is medium-sized (0.01 to 0.1%). This chain links TRBV6-1 with TRBJ1-2; D is perhaps TRBD1 (5 bases). CDR3 size: 12 residues. V lost 6 bases, J lost 4 bases, and 9 bases lay in between. The germline gives CDR1 MNHNS, CDR2 SASEGT. The CDR3 DNA is TGTGCCAGCAGGGGGACCTTCTATGGCTACACCTTC. Its protein product is CASRGTFYGYTF.

The chain links TRBV9 to TRBJ2-2, with 8 bases aligning to TRBD1. The CDR3 is made up of 15 amino acids. The J segment lost 3 bases and the V segment lost 0 bases, leaving 1 base of the junction unmatched. Looked up from germline, CDR1 is SGDLS and CDR2 is YYNGEE. As DNA, the CDR3 is TGTGCCAGCAGCGTAGGGACAGGGTACACCGGGGAGCTGTTTTTT. Translating it yields CASSVGTGYTGELFF.

This clonotype counts as medium-sized. The chain's CDR3 is CASSKRPGHYEQYF. As DNA, the CDR3 is TGTGCCAGCAGCAAGAGGCCGGGACACTACGAGCAGTACTTC. V is TRBV11-2 and J is TRBJ2-7; D possibly corresponds to TRBD1 (6 bases). The V gene's germline CDR1 is SGHAT and CDR2 FQNNGV. V dropped 5 bases and J dropped 3 bases, with 14 bases sitting between them. The CDR3 covers 14 residues.